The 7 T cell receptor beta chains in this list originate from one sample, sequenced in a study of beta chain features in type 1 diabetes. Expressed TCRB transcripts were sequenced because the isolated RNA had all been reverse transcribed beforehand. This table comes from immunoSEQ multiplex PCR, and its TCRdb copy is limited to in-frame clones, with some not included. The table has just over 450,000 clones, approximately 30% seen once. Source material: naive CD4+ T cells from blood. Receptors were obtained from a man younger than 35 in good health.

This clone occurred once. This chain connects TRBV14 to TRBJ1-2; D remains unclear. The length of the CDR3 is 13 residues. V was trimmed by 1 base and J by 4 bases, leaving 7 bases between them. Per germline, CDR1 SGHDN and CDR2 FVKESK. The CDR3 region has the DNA TGTGCCAGCAGCCAAGGTCAGATCTATGGCTACACCTTC. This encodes CASSQGQIYGYTF.

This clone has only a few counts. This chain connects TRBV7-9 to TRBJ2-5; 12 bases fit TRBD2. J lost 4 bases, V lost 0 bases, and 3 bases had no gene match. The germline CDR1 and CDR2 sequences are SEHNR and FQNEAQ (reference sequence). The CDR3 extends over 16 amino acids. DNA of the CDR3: TGTGCCAGCAGCTTAGCGCCTAGCGGGAGGGGAGAGACCCAGTACTTC. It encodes CASSLAPSGRGETQYF.

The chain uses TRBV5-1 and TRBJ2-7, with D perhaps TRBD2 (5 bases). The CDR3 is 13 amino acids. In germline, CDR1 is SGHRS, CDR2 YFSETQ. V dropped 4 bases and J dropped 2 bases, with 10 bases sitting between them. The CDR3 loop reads CASSEGETYEQYF. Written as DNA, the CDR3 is TGCGCCAGCAGCGAGGGAGAAACCTACGAGCAGTACTTC.

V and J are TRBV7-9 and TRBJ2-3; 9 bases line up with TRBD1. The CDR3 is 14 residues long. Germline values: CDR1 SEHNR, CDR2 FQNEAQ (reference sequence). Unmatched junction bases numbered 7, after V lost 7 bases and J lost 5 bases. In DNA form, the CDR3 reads TGTGCCAGCACGACCGGGACAGGGCAAGATACGCAGTATTTT. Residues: CASTTGTGQDTQYF.

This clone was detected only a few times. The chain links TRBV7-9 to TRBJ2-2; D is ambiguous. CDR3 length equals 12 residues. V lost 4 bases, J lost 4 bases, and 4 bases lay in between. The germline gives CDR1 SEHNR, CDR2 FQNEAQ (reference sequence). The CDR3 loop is CASSWSTGELFF. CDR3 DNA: TGTGCCAGCAGCTGGTCCACCGGGGAGCTGTTTTTT.

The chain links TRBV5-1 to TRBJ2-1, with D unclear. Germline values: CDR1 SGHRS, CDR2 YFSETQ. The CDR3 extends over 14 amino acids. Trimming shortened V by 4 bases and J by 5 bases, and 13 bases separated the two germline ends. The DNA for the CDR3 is TGCGCCAGCAGCAGGTCCGCCGGAGACAATGAGCAGTTCTTC. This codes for CASSRSAGDNEQFF.

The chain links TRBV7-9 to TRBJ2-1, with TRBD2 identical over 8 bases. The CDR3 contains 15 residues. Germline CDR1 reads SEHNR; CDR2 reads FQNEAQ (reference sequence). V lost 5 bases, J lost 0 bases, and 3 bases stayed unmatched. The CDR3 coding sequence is TGTGCCAGCAGCCCGGGACTAGTCTCCTACAATGAGCAGTTCTTC. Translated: CASSPGLVSYNEQFF.